This TCR beta chain was recorded in a study of PD-L1 blockade in urothelial cancer. Sequenced by immunoSEQ multiplex PCR; TCRdb stores in-frame clones only, minus some. The sample includes fewer than 50,000 clones, 70% to 90% of them seen just once. This clone was seen a few times. The germline CDR1 and CDR2 sequences are LGHNA and YNFKEQ. Trimming left V 1 base short and J 7 bases short, with 11 bases between. There are 14 residues in the CDR3. The material was PBMCs, obtained around atezolizumab (anti-PD-L1) treatment. The rearrangement links TRBV4-2 to TRBJ1-5; no clear D. The TCR sequence derives from a man in his fifties or sixties with urothelial cancer. The DNA for the CDR3 is TGTGCCAGCAGCCAAGCGGTATCGGTGCAGCCCCAGCATTTT. As protein: CASSQAVSVQPQHF.